The clone carrying this T cell receptor beta chain has a handful of counts. The target antigen is unknown. Assay: immunoSEQ multiplex PCR; the TCRdb copy retains only in-frame clones and omits some. Of approximately 1,600 clones detected, about 19% appear once; the ten largest clones hold around 20%. This sample was included in a study of T cells in localized non-small cell lung cancer. Study-wide points: Greater blood T cell density accompanied longer overall survival. In adjacent lung appeared a median around 55 of the top 100 tumor clones. Tumor trailed uninvolved adjacent lung in T cell clonality, which peaked there.

The CDR3 covers 19 residues. V dropped 5 bases and J dropped 2 bases, with 27 bases sitting between them. Germline CDR1 SGHNT, CDR2 YENEEA. This TCR came from a male donor aged 60 or older with stage III squamous cell lung carcinoma. This chain uses TRBV11-3 with TRBJ2-5, with D perhaps TRBD2 (7 bases). Here the sequenced sample was normal lung tissue next to the tumor, taken before any cancer treatment. DNA of the CDR3: TGTGCCAGCAGCCCCGAGGGGGGGGGCCGACCTCTACGACAAGAGACCCAGTACTTC. Translation: CASSPEGGGRPLRQETQYF. Full variable domain (missing parts from reference TRBV11-3 and TRBJ2-5): EAGVVQSPRYKIIEKKQPVAFWCNPISGHNTLYWYLQNLGQGPELLIRYENEEAVDDSQLPKDRFSAERLKGVDSTLKIQPAELGDSAVYLCASSPEGGGRPLRQETQYFGPGTRLLVL.